These 25 T cell receptor beta chains were all obtained from the same sample, sequenced in a study of Graves' ophthalmopathy and Graves' hyperthyroidism. As the template, RNA transcripts were used to amplify TCR beta CDR3 regions. A first-round RT-PCR used HTBI primers, followed by a second-round multiplex PCR. Each CDR3 protein is one row after TCRdb ran MiXCR on the multiplex PCR reads. Of approximately 1.2 million distinct CDR3 sequences listed, about two fifths are singletons. The sequencing input was peripheral blood or thyroid tissue (not recorded which). These receptors came from an adult man with Graves' hyperthyroidism.

This clonotype was found once. The V and J genes are TRBV29-1 and TRBJ2-7; either TRBD1 or TRBD2 may supply D (7 bases each). The CDR3 contains 13 residues. V gave up 8 bases and J gave up 4 bases, with 18 bases separating them. Germline CDR1 reads SQVTM; CDR2 reads ANQGSEA. The CDR3 is CSSGGAGGYEQYF. CDR3 DNA: TGCAGCTCAGGGGGGGCAGGGGGGTACGAGCAGTACTTC.

This clonotype turned up a few times. The rearrangement joins TRBV5-1 to TRBJ1-1, with D possibly being TRBD1 (5 bases). Deletions cut 5 bases from V and 6 bases from J, with 17 bases between. The CDR3 runs to 14 residues. Germline loops: CDR1 SGHRS, CDR2 YFSETQ. CDR3 amino acids: CASRGDGWSPEAFF. Here the CDR3 DNA reads TGCGCCAGCAGAGGGGACGGATGGAGTCCTGAAGCTTTCTTT.

This clonotype appeared a few times. The chain carries TRBV29-1 and TRBJ2-5, with D possibly called TRBD1 or TRBD2 (6 bases each). The V end lost 6 bases, the J end lost 6 bases, and 20 bases lay between the germline ends. Germline assignment: CDR1 SQVTM and CDR2 ANQGSEA. There are 14 residues in the CDR3. CDR3 in DNA: TGCAGCGTCATAGGTGGGCAGGGGAGGCAGACCCAGTACTTC. Encoded protein: CSVIGGQGRQTQYF.

The V gene is TRBV12-3 or TRBV12-4, the J gene TRBJ1-5; the match to TRBD1 covers 7 bases. This CDR3 comprises 18 residues. V gave up 5 bases and J gave up 0 bases; unmatched junction bases: 13. In DNA form, the CDR3 reads TGTGCCAGCAGTAAGACAGGGCTTGACCTTTATAGCAATCAGCCCCAGCATTTT. Protein sequence: CASSKTGLDLYSNQPQHF.

This chain links TRBV2 with TRBJ1-1, with 12 bases lining up with TRBD1. Germline V CDR1 and CDR2: SNHLY, FYNNEI. J was trimmed by 1 base and V by 6 bases; bases with no gene match: 24. CDR3 length equals 22 residues. The CDR3 is CASSDPGQGADRGYTWNTEAFF. The CDR3 nucleotides are TGTGCCAGCAGCGACCCGGGACAGGGGGCGGACAGGGGGTATACTTGGAACACTGAAGCTTTCTTT.

This clonotype was picked up a small number of times. At one boundary the junction diverges from the germline segment, which might be a read error. The J gene is TRBJ2-7, the V gene TRBV12-3 or TRBV12-4; no firm D call. The CDR3 covers 15 residues. Here the CDR3 DNA reads TGTGCCAGCAGTTTTGGGCAGGTTTTCTCCCACGAGCAGTACTTC. Translation gives CASSFGQVFSHEQYF.

This sequence joins TRBV20-1 and TRBJ1-5; 7 bases line up with TRBD1. V trimming: 6 bases; J trimming: 1 base; junction bases outside the gene matches: 6. The germline gives CDR1 DFQATT, CDR2 SNEGSKA (reference sequence). This CDR3 is 14 amino acids long. For the CDR3, the DNA is TGCAGTGCAGCCCAGGGGGACAGCAATCAGCCCCAGCATTTT. This translates into CSAAQGDSNQPQHF.

The table lists this clonotype with a few counts. This chain uses TRBV6-6 with TRBJ1-1, with 8 bases identical to TRBD1. Trimming removed 5 bases from V and 12 bases from J; junction bases left unmatched: 14. The CDR3 is 14 amino acids. Germline CDR1 reads MNHNY; CDR2 reads SVGAGI (reference sequence). In DNA form, the CDR3 reads TGTGCCAGCAGTGACGACAGGGGCCTCCGAGCATCTTTCTTT. It translates to CASSDDRGLRASFF.

To note about this clonotype: Since a much larger clone is just one base distant, this may be a read error. The chain carries TRBV20-1 and TRBJ2-7, with 9 bases matching TRBD2. Germline V gene sequence: CDR1 DFQATT, CDR2 SNEGSKA (reference sequence). This CDR3 is 16 amino acids long. With V trimmed by 6 bases and J by 1 base, 13 bases remained unmatched. The CDR3 DNA follows: TGCAGTGCCCCGACGTTAACTAGCGGGTCTTCCTACGAGCAGTACTTC. This sequence encodes CSAPTLTSGSSYEQYF.

The sample holds many counts of this clonotype. The gene calls are TRBV7-2 and TRBJ2-7; D may be TRBD1 (6 bases). CDR1 is SGHTA and CDR2 is FQGNSA in the germline V gene. Trimming cost V 6 bases and J 2 bases, with 14 bases left between them. This CDR3 has 14 residues. This chain's CDR3 is CASRPGTFPYEQYF. For the CDR3, the DNA is TGTGCCAGCAGACCCGGGACATTTCCCTACGAGCAGTACTTC.

V usage is TRBV29-1 and J usage is TRBJ2-5; 7 nucleotides match TRBD1. CDR1 is SQVTM, CDR2 ANQGSEA, per germline. The CDR3 length is 12 residues. V was clipped by 7 bases and J by 5 bases; unmatched bases: 7. This CDR3 is CSGIRGQETQYF. DNA for the CDR3: TGCAGCGGTATCCGGGGACAGGAGACCCAGTACTTC.

This clonotype was detected many times. One end of the junction varies from germline; a read error may be responsible. The chain links TRBV20-1 to TRBJ1-5; weak D call: TRBD1 (5 bases). There are 14 residues in the CDR3. Germline-derived CDR1 and CDR2 are DFQATT and SNEGSKA (reference sequence). The chain's CDR3 is CSAEPRRGTQSQHF. DNA of the CDR3: TGCAGTGCTGAGCCCCGTAGGGGTACTCAGTCCCAGCATTTT.

The table lists this clonotype with many counts. The gene calls are TRBV19 and TRBJ1-1; perhaps TRBD1 as D (6 bases). CDR1 and CDR2 (germline): LNHDA, SQIVND (reference sequence). This CDR3 region has 14 residues. Trimming removed 4 bases at V and 1 base at J, with 10 bases between. CDR3 loop: CASSTRQENTEAFF. The DNA for the CDR3 is TGTGCCAGTAGTACCCGACAGGAGAACACTGAAGCTTTCTTT.

This clonotype was seen repeatedly, ten times or more. This rearrangement joins TRBV10-3 to TRBJ1-1, with D perhaps TRBD1 (5 bases). This CDR3 has 12 residues. Per the germline V gene, CDR1 is ENHRY and CDR2 is SYGVKD. V was pared by 5 bases and J by 6 bases, with 10 bases between. CDR3 DNA: TGTGCCATCAGTCGAGGGGTGGCTGAAGCTTTCTTT. As protein: CAISRGVAEAFF.

The table lists this clonotype with many counts. This sequence joins TRBV24-1 and TRBJ1-5; D not resolved. V was shortened by 3 bases and J by 5 bases, with 4 bases between the two germline ends. The V gene's germline CDR1 is KGHDR and CDR2 SFDVKD. The CDR3 is 12 amino acids. Here the CDR3 reads CATSDGDQPQHF. DNA of the CDR3: TGTGCCACCAGTGATGGGGATCAGCCCCAGCATTTT.

This clonotype was found a few times. The chain combines TRBV4-3 with TRBJ1-5; no clear D gene. Trimming took off 0 bases at V and 3 bases at J, with 9 bases between the two ends. The CDR3 contains 15 residues. CDR1 and CDR2 (germline): LGHNA, YSLEER. This chain's CDR3 is CASSQEPGSNQPQHF. CDR3 in DNA: TGCGCCAGCAGCCAAGAGCCGGGGTCCAATCAGCCCCAGCATTTT.

This clonotype was counted many times. J is TRBJ1-1 and V is TRBV20-1, with a weak D call TRBD1 (5 bases). The CDR3 covers 16 residues. Germline V CDR1 and CDR2: DFQATT, SNEGSKA (reference sequence). The V end lost 2 bases, the J end lost 0 bases, and 16 bases lay between the germline ends. CDR3 protein: CSARSVRATLNTEAFF. The CDR3 bases are TGCAGTGCTAGAAGCGTCAGGGCTACCTTGAACACTGAAGCTTTCTTT.

In its sample, this clonotype was seen many times. The J gene is TRBJ2-7, the V gene TRBV20-1; a possible D gene is TRBD2 (5 bases). V was clipped by 3 bases and J by 3 bases, with 12 bases between them. The CDR3 is 13 amino acids. Germline V lookup: CDR1 DFQATT, CDR2 SNEGSKA (reference sequence). In DNA form, the CDR3 reads TGCAGTGCTAGTATCGGGGATTACTACGAGCAGTACTTC. Its translation is CSASIGDYYEQYF.

The gene calls are TRBV4-2 and TRBJ2-5; 9 bases match TRBD1. Unmatched junction bases numbered 16, after V lost 0 bases and J lost 5 bases. From germline, CDR1 is LGHNA and CDR2 YNFKEQ. This CDR3 region has 19 residues. Written as DNA, the CDR3 is TGTGCCAGCAGCCAAGATGAGGGCAGAACAGGGGGCGCGTCGGAGACCCAGTACTTC. Its protein product is CASSQDEGRTGGASETQYF.

This clonotype was counted many times. The genes are TRBV29-1 and TRBJ1-4, with D tentatively TRBD1 (5 bases). Germline values: CDR1 SQVTM, CDR2 ANQGSEA. The CDR3 loop spans 14 amino acids. V was trimmed by 2 bases and J by 4 bases, leaving 11 bases between them. The CDR3 reads CSVEQGDGNEKLFF. The CDR3 DNA sequence: TGCAGCGTTGAACAGGGCGATGGTAATGAAAAACTGTTTTTT.

The chain combines TRBV11-2 with TRBJ2-7, with a possible D match to TRBD2 (6 bases). Trimming cost V 0 bases and J 6 bases, with 15 bases left between them. Germline loops: CDR1 SGHAT, CDR2 FQNNGV. The CDR3 spans 15 residues. As DNA, the CDR3 is TGTGCCAGCAGCTTAGATGCCACTAGCTTGGTCGAGCAGTACTTC. It yields the protein CASSLDATSLVEQYF. Supplemented by reference TRBV11-2 and TRBJ2-7, the full variable domain reads EAGVAQSPRYKIIEKRQSVAFWCNPISGHATLYWYQQILGQGPKLLIQFQNNGVVDDSQLPKDRFSAERLKGVDSTLKIQPAKLEDSAVYLCASSLDATSLVEQYFGPGTRLTVT.

The sample holds many counts of this clonotype. Written as DNA, the CDR3 is TGTGCCAGCACTCTTTCGGCCGGAGGTGGCTATGGCTACACCTTC. It yields the protein CASTLSAGGGYGYTF. The chain combines TRBV12-3 or TRBV12-4 with TRBJ1-2; unclear D gene. With 7 bases removed from V and 4 bases from J, the gap between germline ends came to 19 bases. The length of the CDR3 is 15 residues.

This clonotype showed up just a few times. The rearrangement uses TRBV4-2 and TRBJ2-5; weak D call: TRBD2 (7 bases). The CDR3 spans 17 residues. The ends were cut back, 0 bases at V and 8 bases at J, with 22 bases in the middle. Germline CDR1 reads LGHNA; CDR2 reads YNFKEQ. CDR3 in DNA: TGTGCCAGCAGCCAAGAGAAGGGGGGGGGCGAAGTCGGTACCCAGTACTTC. This translates into CASSQEKGGGEVGTQYF.

The chain is built from TRBV10-3 and TRBJ2-5; maybe TRBD1 (6 bases). The V gene lost 3 bases and the J gene lost 5 bases, with 16 bases spanning the gap. The CDR3 runs 15 residues. Germline CDR1 reads ENHRY; CDR2 reads SYGVKD. The CDR3 coding sequence is TGTGCCATCAGTGACCCTAACAGGGCCCGGGAGACCCAGTACTTC. Translated, it gives CAISDPNRARETQYF.

This chain connects TRBV20-1 to TRBJ1-1; 8 nucleotides align to TRBD1. Germline loops: CDR1 DFQATT, CDR2 SNEGSKA (reference sequence). The CDR3 consists of 13 residues. V lost 2 bases, J lost 6 bases, and 5 bases stayed unmatched. CDR3 sequence: CSARKTGVAEAFF. CDR3 sequence (DNA): TGCAGTGCTAGAAAGACAGGGGTTGCTGAAGCTTTCTTT.